These 14 T cell receptor beta chains were sequenced from one sample in a study of cytotoxic CD8 clonotypes in ibrutinib-treated CLL. Sequenced by immunoSEQ multiplex PCR; TCRdb stores in-frame clones only, minus some. This sample has roughly 330,000 clones, with about 64% found just once. The sequenced sample was PBMCs, obtained after 36 months of ibrutinib treatment. Receptor source: a human donor with chronic lymphocytic leukemia.

This clone showed up just once. The junction shows a germline mismatch at one end, possibly a read error. The CDR3: CASSAPTSTLPAIF. The CDR3 DNA sequence: TGTGCCAGCAGCGCCCCGACTTCAACTCTCCCCGCGATCTTT. The chain carries TRBV9 and TRBJ1-1, with no clear D. CDR3 length equals 14 residues. In germline, CDR1 is SGDLS, CDR2 YYNGEE.

This chain joins TRBV19 and TRBJ2-3; no reliable D call. Germline CDR1 LNHDA, CDR2 SQIVND (reference sequence). The CDR3 spans 15 residues. V lost 3 bases, J lost 4 bases, and 14 bases lay in between. The CDR3 here is CASSILGFRADTQYF. CDR3 nucleotide sequence: TGTGCCAGTAGTATTCTAGGGTTTCGGGCAGATACGCAGTATTTT.

The chain recombines TRBV2 with TRBJ1-4; 10 nucleotides agree with TRBD1. The germline gives CDR1 SNHLY, CDR2 FYNNEI. The CDR3 has 17 amino acids. Trimming cost V 7 bases and J 8 bases; bases outside gene matches: 16. CDR3 loop: CASKVGQGSRFGEKLFF. The DNA for the CDR3 is TGTGCCAGCAAGGTGGGACAGGGGTCGAGGTTCGGGGAAAAACTGTTTTTT. Based on the CDR3 plus reference TRBV2 and TRBJ1-4, the full variable domain is EPEVTQTPSHQVTQMGQEVILRCVPISNHLYFYWYRQILGQKVEFLVSFYNNEISEKSEIFDDQFSVERPDGSNFTLKIRSTKLEDSAMYFCASKVGQGSRFGEKLFFGSGTQLSVL.

The J gene is TRBJ2-7, the V gene TRBV11-2, with TRBD1 matching over 7 bases. Germline values: CDR1 SGHAT, CDR2 FQNNGV. Trimming at V came to 1 base and at J to 2 bases, leaving 8 bases not matched to a gene. This CDR3 comprises 16 residues. The CDR3 is CASSLAAGTVTYEQYF. CDR3 bases: TGTGCCAGCAGCTTAGCCGCCGGGACAGTAACCTACGAGCAGTACTTC.

In its sample, this clone was seen a few times. The rearrangement uses TRBV18 and TRBJ1-5, with D possibly being TRBD1 (6 bases). This CDR3 spans 13 amino acids. Germline-derived CDR1 and CDR2 are KGHSH and LQKENI. V lost 2 bases to trimming and J lost 5 bases, with 7 bases between them. This chain's CDR3 is CASSPAGDQPQHF. The CDR3, as DNA: TGTGCCAGCTCACCAGCAGGGGATCAGCCCCAGCATTTT.

The count of this clone is one. The genes are TRBV27 and TRBJ2-3; no reliable D call. V shed 0 bases and J shed 2 bases, with 12 bases lying between them. This CDR3 spans 16 amino acids. Germline lookup yields CDR1 MNHEY and CDR2 SMNVEV (reference sequence). CDR3: CASSLSSAINTDTQYF. DNA of the CDR3: TGTGCCAGCAGTTTATCCTCAGCGATTAACACAGATACGCAGTATTTT.

The V and J genes are TRBV4-3 and TRBJ2-7; the match to TRBD1 covers 8 bases. Germline CDR1 and CDR2: LGHNA and YSLEER. The junction had 3 bases not matched to a gene; V was cut back by 2 bases and J by 3 bases. The length of the CDR3 is 14 residues. CDR3 sequence (DNA): TGCGCCAGCAGCCAACAAACAGGGGGCTACGAGCAGTACTTC. Protein: CASSQQTGGYEQYF.

The chain has TRBV15 and TRBJ1-2; a possible D gene is TRBD1 (5 bases). This CDR3 region has 13 residues. V lost 0 bases and J lost 8, with 10 bases in between. CDR1 is LNHNV and CDR2 is YYDKDF in the germline V gene (reference sequence). CDR3 amino acids: CATSRESGYGYTF. The CDR3 nucleotides read TGTGCCACCAGCAGAGAATCAGGGTACGGCTACACCTTC.

In this sample, this clone turned up once. The genes are TRBV5-4 and TRBJ2-7; tentatively, D is TRBD2 (6 bases). V was clipped by 5 bases and J by 6 bases, with 12 bases between them. Germline V gives CDR1 SGHNT, CDR2 YYREEE (reference sequence). This CDR3 comprises 12 residues. CDR3 residues: CASRHTGGEQYF. CDR3 in DNA: TGTGCCAGCAGACATACCGGGGGCGAGCAGTACTTC.

The genes are TRBV5-1 and TRBJ1-2, with a possible D match to TRBD1 (5 bases). Between the trimmed V and J ends, which lost 1 base and 2 bases, there was a span of 12 bases. CDR1 and CDR2 (germline): SGHRS, YFSETQ. This CDR3 comprises 15 residues. The CDR3 DNA sequence: TGCGCCAGCAGCTTGTCCGGGGCCGGGAACTATGGCTACACCTTC. Its protein product is CASSLSGAGNYGYTF.

The V gene is TRBV5-6, the J gene TRBJ2-7; D uncertain. Germline V gene sequence: CDR1 SGHDT, CDR2 YYEEEE. The CDR3 runs 15 residues. V lost 3 bases, J lost 7 bases, and 20 bases lay in between. CDR3 bases: TGTGCCAGCAGCTCCGGACGAGCGCGCAGTGAGGAGCAGTACTTC. This translates into CASSSGRARSEEQYF.

In this sample, this clone turned up a few times. The genes are TRBV27 and TRBJ1-2; TRBD1 aligns across 8 bases. Germline CDR1 MNHEY, CDR2 SMNVEV (reference sequence). The CDR3 is 14 amino acids. J lost 7 bases, V lost 5 bases, and 9 bases had no gene match. CDR3 amino acids: CASSLRTGRGGYTF. CDR3 nucleotides: TGTGCCAGCAGTCTTCGGACAGGGCGGGGTGGCTACACCTTC.

This chain connects TRBV5-1 to TRBJ1-1; D possibly corresponds to TRBD1 (6 bases). V lost 4 bases, J lost 4 bases, and 23 bases lay in between. The CDR3 covers 17 residues. Germline V lookup: CDR1 SGHRS, CDR2 YFSETQ. In nucleotides, the CDR3 is TGCGCCAGCAGCCCTGAAGGCTTGGGCAGGGGTCGCACTGAAGCTTTCTTT. Its protein product is CASSPEGLGRGRTEAFF.

This clone was observed once. This CDR3 is also generated by other DNA sequences in the sample. This chain uses TRBV6-5 with TRBJ2-3, with D tentatively TRBD1 or TRBD2 (5 bases each). This CDR3 spans 14 amino acids. With 2 bases removed from V and 4 bases from J, the gap between germline ends came to 10 bases. CDR1 is MNHEY and CDR2 is SVGAGI in the germline V gene. Here the CDR3 DNA reads TGTGCCAGCAGTTACGGGGGACGTGCAGATACGCAGTATTTT. The encoded protein is CASSYGGRADTQYF.